The rows below give T cell receptor beta chains drawn from one sample of a study of human CD8 memory T cell subsets. TCRdb re-called the 5' RACE reads; every CDR3 protein appears as one record, without DNA. There are more than 9,000 distinct CDR3 sequences in the sample, with around 20% held by the top ten. The source material was CD8+ T cells from PBMCs. These receptors all stem from a human donor in good health. The CDR3 runs from the conserved cysteine through the conserved F or W. The order of the fields is J gene, V gene, clone size, CDR3 protein. Clone size is not always given. Where it is, it says once, few, many or a class for expanded clones.

j_gene: TRBJ1-5
v_gene: TRBV6-2/TRBV6-3
abundance: .
CDR3aa: CASSYSDRGYQPQHF

j_gene: TRBJ2-3
v_gene: TRBV15
abundance: .
CDR3aa: CATSRDLAGGKNTQYF

j_gene: TRBJ2-3
v_gene: TRBV7-9
abundance: medium-sized
CDR3aa: CASTPLAGGQSTDTQYF

j_gene: TRBJ2-2
v_gene: TRBV7-2
abundance: .
CDR3aa: CASSLRDTGELFF

j_gene: TRBJ2-1
v_gene: TRBV27
abundance: .
CDR3aa: CASSLAPMVDEQFF

j_gene: TRBJ2-7
v_gene: TRBV20-1
abundance: medium-sized
CDR3aa: CSARDLAGRTYEQYF

j_gene: TRBJ1-1
v_gene: TRBV11-2
abundance: .
CDR3aa: CASSQPGQVLVANTEAFF

j_gene: TRBJ2-1
v_gene: TRBV7-9
abundance: .
CDR3aa: CASSLTVNEQFF

j_gene: TRBJ2-3
v_gene: TRBV7-9
abundance: medium-sized
CDR3aa: CASSPRTGLHQNTQYF

j_gene: TRBJ2-7
v_gene: TRBV7-7
abundance: .
CDR3aa: CASSANGQYEQYF

j_gene: TRBJ2-7
v_gene: TRBV6-2/TRBV6-3
abundance: .
CDR3aa: CASSLKLPPQYEQYF

j_gene: TRBJ2-3
v_gene: TRBV7-2
abundance: .
CDR3aa: CASSLALAGPVGDTQYF

j_gene: TRBJ2-7
v_gene: TRBV5-1
abundance: .
CDR3aa: CASSWREESYEQYF

j_gene: TRBJ1-2
v_gene: TRBV7-9
abundance: .
CDR3aa: CASSLERGRSYGYTF

j_gene: TRBJ2-3
v_gene: TRBV9
abundance: .
CDR3aa: CASSAYTDTQYF

j_gene: TRBJ2-1
v_gene: TRBV7-9
abundance: .
CDR3aa: CASSLDTSGYNEQFF

j_gene: TRBJ1-2
v_gene: TRBV4-2
abundance: .
CDR3aa: CASSRELTDSGYTF

j_gene: TRBJ2-3
v_gene: TRBV15
abundance: medium-sized
CDR3aa: CATSRDYPLQRHTDTQYF

j_gene: TRBJ2-7
v_gene: TRBV20-1
abundance: .
CDR3aa: CSARGFFPGGMQSEQYF

j_gene: TRBJ1-5
v_gene: TRBV7-9
abundance: .
CDR3aa: CASSKQGAHQPQHF

j_gene: TRBJ1-4
v_gene: TRBV7-8
abundance: .
CDR3aa: CASSLGGEKLFF

j_gene: TRBJ2-2
v_gene: TRBV6-2/TRBV6-3
abundance: .
CDR3aa: CASAEPGDAGELFF

j_gene: TRBJ1-1
v_gene: TRBV9
abundance: .
CDR3aa: CASSPAGANTEAFF

j_gene: TRBJ1-1
v_gene: TRBV28
abundance: .
CDR3aa: CASRRDKGLVDTEAFF

j_gene: TRBJ2-7
v_gene: TRBV3-1
abundance: .
CDR3aa: CASSQEGGFSYEQYF

j_gene: TRBJ1-1
v_gene: TRBV7-9
abundance: .
CDR3aa: CASSLGYVNTEAFF

j_gene: TRBJ1-1
v_gene: TRBV6-2/TRBV6-3
abundance: .
CDR3aa: CASSYSSSGTVGQTWGMNTEAFF

j_gene: TRBJ2-1
v_gene: TRBV28
abundance: medium-sized
CDR3aa: CASSLSVDRYNEQFF

j_gene: TRBJ2-3
v_gene: TRBV30
abundance: .
CDR3aa: CAWSVTLTDTQYF

j_gene: TRBJ2-7
v_gene: TRBV9
abundance: .
CDR3aa: CASSVGSPTYEQYF

j_gene: TRBJ1-2
v_gene: TRBV3-1
abundance: .
CDR3aa: CASSQVRTDPQGYTF

j_gene: TRBJ2-7
v_gene: TRBV6-2/TRBV6-3
abundance: .
CDR3aa: CASSYGTASYEQYF

j_gene: TRBJ2-1
v_gene: TRBV5-5
abundance: .
CDR3aa: CASSLDLSGEQFF

j_gene: TRBJ2-3
v_gene: TRBV7-9
abundance: .
CDR3aa: CASSRVTGETDTQYF

j_gene: TRBJ1-1
v_gene: TRBV30
abundance: .
CDR3aa: CAWTMDTETEAFF

j_gene: TRBJ1-1
v_gene: TRBV7-9
abundance: .
CDR3aa: CASSRLITLQGDSTEAFF

j_gene: TRBJ1-4
v_gene: TRBV13
abundance: medium-sized
CDR3aa: CASSVNRDNEKLFF

j_gene: TRBJ1-1
v_gene: TRBV10-3
abundance: .
CDR3aa: CAISPGTVPSEAFF

j_gene: TRBJ2-1
v_gene: TRBV6-6
abundance: .
CDR3aa: CASSYEQGNYNEQFF

j_gene: TRBJ2-7
v_gene: TRBV6-6
abundance: .
CDR3aa: CASSIRDRGAYEQYF

j_gene: TRBJ2-7
v_gene: TRBV6-5
abundance: .
CDR3aa: CASSYSTQGDEQYF

j_gene: TRBJ2-1
v_gene: TRBV20-1
abundance: .
CDR3aa: CSARGLAGGTGALLGEQFF

j_gene: TRBJ2-7
v_gene: TRBV27
abundance: .
CDR3aa: CASGQTYEQYF

j_gene: TRBJ1-5
v_gene: TRBV19
abundance: .
CDR3aa: CASSTKQGFGNQPQHF

j_gene: TRBJ2-1
v_gene: TRBV6-1
abundance: .
CDR3aa: CASSVFGHSSSYNEQFF

j_gene: TRBJ2-1
v_gene: TRBV6-6
abundance: .
CDR3aa: CASSPTQIYNEQFF

j_gene: TRBJ2-7
v_gene: TRBV19
abundance: .
CDR3aa: CASTAGTASSYEQYF

j_gene: TRBJ1-2
v_gene: TRBV28
abundance: .
CDR3aa: CASSLGGLYGYTF

j_gene: TRBJ2-4
v_gene: TRBV28
abundance: medium-sized
CDR3aa: CASSIPGQKAKNIQYF

j_gene: TRBJ1-2
v_gene: TRBV6-2/TRBV6-3
abundance: .
CDR3aa: CASSEQAYYGYTF

j_gene: TRBJ1-1
v_gene: TRBV20-1
abundance: .
CDR3aa: CSARRRQGWGMDTEAFF

j_gene: TRBJ1-3
v_gene: TRBV7-8
abundance: .
CDR3aa: CASSLGGGSGNTIYF

j_gene: TRBJ2-4
v_gene: TRBV4-3
abundance: medium-sized
CDR3aa: CASSQLGGGDQLIQYF

j_gene: TRBJ2-5
v_gene: TRBV20-1
abundance: .
CDR3aa: CSAQPLDQETQYF

j_gene: TRBJ2-3
v_gene: TRBV6-6
abundance: .
CDR3aa: CATLRGDGTDTQYF